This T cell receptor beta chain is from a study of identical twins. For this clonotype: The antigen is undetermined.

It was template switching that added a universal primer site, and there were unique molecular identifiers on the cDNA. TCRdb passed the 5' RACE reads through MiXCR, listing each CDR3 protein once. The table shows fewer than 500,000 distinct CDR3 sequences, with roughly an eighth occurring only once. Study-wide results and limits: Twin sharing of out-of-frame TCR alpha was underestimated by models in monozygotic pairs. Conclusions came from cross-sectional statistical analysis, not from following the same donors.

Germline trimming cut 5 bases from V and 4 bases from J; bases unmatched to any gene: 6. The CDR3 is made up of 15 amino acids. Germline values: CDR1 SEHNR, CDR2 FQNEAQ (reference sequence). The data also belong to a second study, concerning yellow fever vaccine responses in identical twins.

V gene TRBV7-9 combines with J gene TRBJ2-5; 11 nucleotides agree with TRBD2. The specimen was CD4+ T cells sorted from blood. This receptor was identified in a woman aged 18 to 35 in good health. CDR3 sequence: CASSPSLAGGETQYF. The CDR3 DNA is TGTGCCAGCAGCCCCAGCCTAGCGGGAGGAGAGACCCAGTACTTC.